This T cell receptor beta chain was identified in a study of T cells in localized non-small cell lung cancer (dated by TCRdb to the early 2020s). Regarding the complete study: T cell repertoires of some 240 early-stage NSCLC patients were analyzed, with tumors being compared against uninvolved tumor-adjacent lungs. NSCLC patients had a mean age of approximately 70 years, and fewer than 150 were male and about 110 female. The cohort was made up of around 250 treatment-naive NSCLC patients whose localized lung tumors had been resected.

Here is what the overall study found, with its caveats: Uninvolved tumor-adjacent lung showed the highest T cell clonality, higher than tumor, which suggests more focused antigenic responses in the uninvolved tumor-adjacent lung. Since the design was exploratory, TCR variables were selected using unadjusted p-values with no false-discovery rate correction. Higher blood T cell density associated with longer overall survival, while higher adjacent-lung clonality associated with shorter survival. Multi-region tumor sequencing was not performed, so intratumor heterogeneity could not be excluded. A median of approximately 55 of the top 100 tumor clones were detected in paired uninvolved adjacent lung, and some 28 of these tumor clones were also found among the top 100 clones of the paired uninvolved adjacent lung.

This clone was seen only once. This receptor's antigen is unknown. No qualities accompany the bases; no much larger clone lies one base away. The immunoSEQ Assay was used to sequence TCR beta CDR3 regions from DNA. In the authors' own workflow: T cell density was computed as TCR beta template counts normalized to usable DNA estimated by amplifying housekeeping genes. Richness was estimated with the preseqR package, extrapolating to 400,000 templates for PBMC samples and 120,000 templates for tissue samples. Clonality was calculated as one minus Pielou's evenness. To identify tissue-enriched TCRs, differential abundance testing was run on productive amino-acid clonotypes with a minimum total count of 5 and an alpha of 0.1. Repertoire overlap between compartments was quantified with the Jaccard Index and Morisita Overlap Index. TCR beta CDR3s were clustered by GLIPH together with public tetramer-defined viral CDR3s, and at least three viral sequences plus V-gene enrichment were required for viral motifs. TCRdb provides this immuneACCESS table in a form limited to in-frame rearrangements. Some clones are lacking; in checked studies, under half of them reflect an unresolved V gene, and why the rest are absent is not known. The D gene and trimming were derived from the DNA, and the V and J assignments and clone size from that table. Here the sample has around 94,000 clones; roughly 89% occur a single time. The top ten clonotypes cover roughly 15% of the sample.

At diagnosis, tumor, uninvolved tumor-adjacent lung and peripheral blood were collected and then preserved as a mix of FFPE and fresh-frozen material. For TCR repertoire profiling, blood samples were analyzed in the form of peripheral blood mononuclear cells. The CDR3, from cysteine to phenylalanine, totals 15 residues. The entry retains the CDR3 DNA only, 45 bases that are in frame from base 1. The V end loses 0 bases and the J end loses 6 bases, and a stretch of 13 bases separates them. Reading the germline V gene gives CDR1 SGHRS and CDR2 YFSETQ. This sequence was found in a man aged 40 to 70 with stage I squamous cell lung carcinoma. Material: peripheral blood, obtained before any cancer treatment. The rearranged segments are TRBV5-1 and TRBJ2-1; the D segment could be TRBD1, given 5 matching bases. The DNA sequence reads TGCGCCAGCAGCTTGGCCTGGCAGGGAAGCAATGAGCAGTTCTTC. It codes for CASSLAWQGSNEQFF.